The clone carrying this T cell receptor (beta chain) was recorded a few times. Antigen: not known. It was version v3.0 of the immunoSEQ assay that was run at survey level. Only in-frame clones appear in the TCRdb table, and some are missing; sequencing was by immunoSEQ multiplex PCR. The data contain some 28,000 clones, approximately 95% of them seen just once; the ten biggest clones take up around 3.1%. This sample stems from a study of long-term antiretroviral therapy in people with HIV. Study results and caveats: Blood dates from 2004 to 2017, possibly under older ART regimens.

The CDR3 covers 18 residues. The V gene's germline CDR1 is MNHEY and CDR2 SMNVEV (reference sequence). The V gene end was trimmed by 5 bases and the J gene end by 4 bases; junction bases not matched to a gene: 12. V and J are TRBV27 and TRBJ2-7; 15 bases are shared with TRBD2. The material sequenced was unsorted PBMCs, taken 5.3 years after starting antiretroviral therapy. This TCR derives from a middle-aged man with HIV. The CDR3 DNA reads as TGTGCCAGCAGTCTCGGACAGGGACTAGCGGGGGGAGAGTACGAGCAGTACTTC. It specifies CASSLGQGLAGGEYEQYF.